This T cell receptor beta chain was identified during a study of lymphopenia after photon versus proton radiotherapy. Sequenced by immunoSEQ multiplex PCR; TCRdb stores in-frame clones only, minus some. The data hold under 35,000 clones, with approximately 92% observed a single time. The CDR3 extends over 15 amino acids. The V gene lost 5 bases and the J gene lost 2 bases, with 10 bases spanning the gap. CDR1 is MNHNY and CDR2 is SVGAGI in the germline V gene (reference sequence). As concerns this clone: Its antigen is as yet unknown.

Study-wide results and limits: After the lymphocyte nadir, photon-treated repertoires showed oligoclonal expansion, especially of CD8+ Temra cells. Better survival with proton therapy was suggested as possible, not demonstrated.

The sequencing here drew on peripheral blood, taken from a patient treated with proton-based radiotherapy. This chain connects TRBV6-6 to TRBJ2-6; possible D gene TRBD2, 5 bases. The receptor comes from a woman between 65 and 79 years old with pancreatic cancer. Some clones in this sample may be carry-over from other donors' samples. CDR3 protein: CASSPSLAGANVLTF. The CDR3, as DNA: TGTGCCAGCAGTCCTAGCTTGGCTGGGGCCAACGTCCTGACTTTC.